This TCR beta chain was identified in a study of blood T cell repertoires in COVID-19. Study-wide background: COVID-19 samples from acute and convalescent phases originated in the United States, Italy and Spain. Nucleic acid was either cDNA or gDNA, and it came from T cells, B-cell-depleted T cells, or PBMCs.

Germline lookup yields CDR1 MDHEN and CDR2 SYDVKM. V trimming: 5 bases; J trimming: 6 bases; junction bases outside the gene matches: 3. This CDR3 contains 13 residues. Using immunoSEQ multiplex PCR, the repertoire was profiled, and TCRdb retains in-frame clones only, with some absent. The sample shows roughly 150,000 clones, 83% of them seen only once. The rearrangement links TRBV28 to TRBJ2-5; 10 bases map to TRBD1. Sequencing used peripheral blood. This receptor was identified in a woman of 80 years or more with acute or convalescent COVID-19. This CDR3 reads CASSPGQGKTQYF. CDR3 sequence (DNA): TGTGCCAGCAGTCCGGGACAGGGGAAGACCCAGTACTTC.